The 27 T cell receptor beta chains listed next were all sequenced from one sample in a study of cytotoxic CD8 clonotypes in ibrutinib-treated CLL. Clones were read by immunoSEQ multiplex PCR, and TCRdb kept only the in-frame ones, dropping some. The table shows roughly 250,000 clones, with under 80% occurring only once. Sequencing used PBMCs, obtained after 24 months of ibrutinib treatment. The receptors here all came from a human donor with chronic lymphocytic leukemia.

The chain carries TRBV27 and TRBJ2-1, with 15 positions matching TRBD2. The CDR3 consists of 16 residues. Germline-derived CDR1 and CDR2 are MNHEY and SMNVEV (reference sequence). Germline trimming cut 7 bases from V and 4 bases from J; bases unmatched to any gene: 5. The DNA for the CDR3 is TGTGCCAGCAAATTGGGACTAGCGGGAGGTTACAATGAGCAGTTCTTC. Encoded protein: CASKLGLAGGYNEQFF.

This clone was picked up a small number of times. V gene TRBV28 combines with J gene TRBJ2-3; D uncertain. CDR1 MDHEN and CDR2 SYDVKM come from the germline V gene. The germline V and J ends were trimmed by 8 bases and 1 base, with 1 base remaining between them. The CDR3 sequence is 10 residues long. The CDR3 spells CASGTDTQYF. CDR3 bases: TGTGCCAGCGGCACAGATACGCAGTATTTT.

This chain links TRBV4-2 with TRBJ2-2; no clear D gene. This CDR3 has 16 residues. V shed 2 bases and J shed 6 bases, with 16 bases lying between them. Germline loops: CDR1 LGHNA, CDR2 YNFKEQ. CDR3 sequence: CASSQFYLHRAGELFF. The DNA for the CDR3 is TGTGCCAGCAGCCAATTCTACCTTCATCGGGCCGGGGAGCTGTTTTTT.

The chain recombines TRBV25-1 with TRBJ2-1; unclear D gene. V was clipped by 4 bases and J by 6 bases, with 22 bases between them. The CDR3 contains 17 residues. Germline V gene sequence: CDR1 MGHDK, CDR2 SYGVNS. The CDR3 spells CASSASIYAHGPNEQFF. The CDR3 DNA is TGTGCCAGCAGTGCCTCTATTTACGCCCACGGCCCCAATGAGCAGTTCTTC.

V gene TRBV2 combines with J gene TRBJ2-1, with 9 bases identical to TRBD2. CDR3 length: 15 amino acids. Germline V CDR1 and CDR2: SNHLY, FYNNEI. V lost 5 bases and J lost 6; bases outside the gene matches: 8. In DNA form, the CDR3 reads TGTGCCAGCAGTAAACTGGGACTAGCCTCCAATGAGCAGTTCTTC. Residues: CASSKLGLASNEQFF.

The V and J genes are TRBV28 and TRBJ2-7; 8 positions match TRBD1. This CDR3 is 15 amino acids long. With 5 bases clipped from V and 4 bases from J, the junction kept 10 bases outside the gene matches. From germline, CDR1 is MDHEN and CDR2 SYDVKM. The CDR3 loop reads CASSPRTGLGYEQYF. CDR3 DNA sequence: TGTGCCAGCAGTCCACGGACAGGGCTGGGATACGAGCAGTACTTC.

This clone was detected a few times. This chain links TRBV4-2 with TRBJ2-3; D gene unclear. CDR1 LGHNA and CDR2 YNFKEQ come from the germline V gene. The CDR3 loop spans 15 amino acids. The V and J ends lost 3 bases and 6 bases respectively, with 16 bases between them. CDR3 residues: CASSQVPSPEDTQYF. The CDR3 region has the DNA TGTGCCAGCAGCCAGGTTCCGTCCCCCGAGGATACGCAGTATTTT.

This clone was seen a handful of times. The V gene is TRBV11-2, the J gene TRBJ2-7; D is possibly TRBD1 (5 bases). Trimming left V 2 bases short and J 3 bases short, with 8 bases between. The CDR3 has 13 amino acids. Germline assignment: CDR1 SGHAT and CDR2 FQNNGV. The CDR3 sequence is CASSLQGIYEQYF. The CDR3 bases are TGTGCCAGCAGCTTACAGGGTATCTACGAGCAGTACTTC.

The chain employs TRBV7-3 and TRBJ2-2; D unresolved. The V gene lost 3 bases and the J gene lost 3 bases, with 11 bases spanning the gap. The CDR3 has 15 amino acids. Germline V gene data show CDR1 as SGHTA and CDR2 as FQGTGA. This CDR3 reads CASSLGSFDTGELFF. CDR3 in DNA: TGTGCCAGCAGCTTGGGCAGTTTCGACACCGGGGAGCTGTTTTTT.

The genes are TRBV9 and TRBJ2-7; D could derive from TRBD1 or TRBD2 (6 bases each). The CDR3 has 20 amino acids. V lost 4 bases to trimming and J lost 0 bases, with 29 bases between them. In germline, CDR1 is SGDLS, CDR2 YYNGEE. The CDR3, as DNA: TGTGCCAGCAGCCCCAGACAGGCCGATAGTAATAGCGGAGTCTCCTACGAGCAGTACTTC. This sequence encodes CASSPRQADSNSGVSYEQYF.

The chain recombines TRBV19 with TRBJ1-5; D uncertain. CDR3 length equals 14 residues. V was trimmed by 10 bases and J by 9 bases, leaving 22 bases between them. Germline V gives CDR1 LNHDA, CDR2 SQIVND (reference sequence). The CDR3 spells CATKETVESRPQHF. CDR3 nucleotides: TGTGCCACTAAGGAAACAGTGGAGTCCAGGCCCCAGCATTTT.

The V gene is TRBV7-7, the J gene TRBJ2-7; the match to TRBD1 covers 8 bases. Looked up from germline, CDR1 is SSHAT and CDR2 is FNYEAQ (reference sequence). The CDR3 contains 13 residues. Written as DNA, the CDR3 is TGTGCTAGCGGTCAGGGGGCTGGATACGAGCAGTACTTC. Amino acid sequence: CASGQGAGYEQYF.

The V and J genes are TRBV7-2 and TRBJ1-5; D uncertain. Trimming shortened V by 5 bases and J by 5 bases, and 10 bases separated the two germline ends. This CDR3 is built from 13 residues. Germline CDR1 and CDR2: SGHTA and FQGNSA. CDR3 DNA: TGTGCCAGCAGCCCGCAACAAGATCAGCCCCAGCATTTT. Amino acid sequence: CASSPQQDQPQHF.

This sequence joins TRBV5-5 and TRBJ2-1, with D perhaps TRBD2 (5 bases). Looked up from germline, CDR1 is SGHKS and CDR2 is YYEKEE (reference sequence). The V end was cut by 5 bases, the J end by 6 bases, with 21 bases between. The CDR3 is 16 residues long. This CDR3 is CASSWATHEGSNEQFF. CDR3 sequence (DNA): TGTGCCAGCAGTTGGGCAACGCACGAAGGGAGCAATGAGCAGTTCTTC.

V is TRBV2 and J is TRBJ2-1; 7 bases line up with TRBD1. The CDR3 runs 13 residues. V lost 5 bases and J lost 9; bases outside the gene matches: 7. From germline, CDR1 is SNHLY and CDR2 FYNNEI. Here the CDR3 reads CASSPTGWGEQFF. Here the CDR3 DNA reads TGTGCCAGCAGTCCGACAGGGTGGGGTGAGCAGTTCTTC.

This clone was counted a few times. The chain carries TRBV30 and TRBJ2-7; D is possibly TRBD2 (5 bases). Between the trimmed V and J ends, which lost 2 bases and 3 bases, there was a span of 8 bases. The CDR3 runs to 12 residues. Germline values: CDR1 GTSNPN, CDR2 SVGIG (reference sequence). CDR3 nucleotides: TGTGCCTGGAGTCACGGGGTCTACGAGCAGTACTTC. Its translation is CAWSHGVYEQYF. Using reference TRBV30 and TRBJ2-7 for the parts outside the CDR3, the full variable domain is SQTIHQWPATLVQPVGSPLSLECTVEGTSNPNLYWYRQAAGRGLQLLFYSVGIGQISSEVPQNLSASRPQDRQFILSSKKLLLSDSGFYLCAWSHGVYEQYFGPGTRLTVT.

The chain recombines TRBV5-4 with TRBJ2-7; the D gene is possibly TRBD1 (6 bases). Germline V CDR1 and CDR2: SGHNT, YYREEE (reference sequence). V lost 0 bases and J 6 bases, leaving 7 bases between the germline ends. This CDR3 spans 12 amino acids. CDR3 nucleotide sequence: TGTGCCAGCAGCTTGGACAGGGTCGAGCAGTACTTC. Translation gives CASSLDRVEQYF.

V is TRBV7-2 and J is TRBJ2-3; D may be TRBD1 (5 bases). The CDR3 is made up of 12 amino acids. The V end was cut by 6 bases, the J end by 4 bases, with 8 bases between. CDR1 is SGHTA and CDR2 is FQGNSA in the germline V gene. The CDR3 sequence: CASSQTADTQYF. In nucleotides, the CDR3 is TGTGCCAGCAGTCAGACAGCAGATACGCAGTATTTT.

V usage is TRBV18 and J usage is TRBJ1-1; no reliable D call. From germline, CDR1 is KGHSH and CDR2 LQKENI. The CDR3 covers 13 residues. Between the trimmed V and J ends, which lost 2 bases and 4 bases, there was a span of 8 bases. As DNA, the CDR3 is TGTGCCAGCTCACCAGTCCCGGGCACTGAAGCTTTCTTT. It is translated as CASSPVPGTEAFF.

The chain joins TRBV19 to TRBJ2-1, with 9 bases identical to TRBD2. Germline V gene lookup returns CDR1 LNHDA and CDR2 SQIVND (reference sequence). Trimming took 6 bases from V and 0 from J; bases not matched to a gene: 9. The CDR3 loop spans 17 amino acids. This CDR3 reads CASSSSGIISSYNEQFF. The DNA of the CDR3 is TGTGCCAGTAGCTCTAGCGGGATCATAAGCTCCTACAATGAGCAGTTCTTC. The full variable domain, rest sourced from reference TRBV19 and TRBJ2-1, is DGGITQSPKYLFRKEGQNVTLSCEQNLNHDAMYWYRQDPGQGLRLIYYSQIVNDFQKGDIAEGYSVSREKKESFPLTVTSAQKNPTAFYLCASSSSGIISSYNEQFFGPGTRLTVL.

The V gene is TRBV28, the J gene TRBJ2-7; 10 bases map to TRBD1. Losses at the gene ends were 7 bases for V and 2 bases for J; bases not matched to a gene: 5. Germline CDR1 is MDHEN and CDR2 is SYDVKM. The CDR3 spans 14 residues. CDR3 sequence (DNA): TGTGCCAGCAAGCCCGGGACAGGGGCCTACGAGCAGTACTTC. This codes for CASKPGTGAYEQYF.

This clone was observed a few times. This CDR3 is also generated by other DNA sequences in the sample. The chain links TRBV30 to TRBJ1-5; no clear D. The V end was cut by 0 bases, the J end by 1 base, with 4 bases between. The germline gives CDR1 GTSNPN, CDR2 SVGIG (reference sequence). This CDR3 spans 13 amino acids. The CDR3 loop reads CAWSVQSNQPQHF. Written as DNA, the CDR3 is TGTGCCTGGAGTGTACAGAGCAATCAGCCCCAGCATTTT.

This clone was counted a few times. The gene calls are TRBV27 and TRBJ2-3; D is undetermined. The CDR3 extends over 14 amino acids. Per the germline V gene, CDR1 is MNHEY and CDR2 is SMNVEV (reference sequence). V lost 1 base and J lost 6, with 11 bases in between. For the CDR3, the DNA is TGTGCCAGCAGTTTATTCCTGGGCAGGGATACGCAGTATTTT. It specifies CASSLFLGRDTQYF.

V gene TRBV6-1 combines with J gene TRBJ1-4; possibly TRBD1 for D (5 bases). Germline loops: CDR1 MNHNS, CDR2 SASEGT. V dropped 6 bases and J dropped 6 bases, with 14 bases sitting between them. This CDR3 is built from 14 residues. CDR3 nucleotides: TGTGCCAGCAGGACTGGGGGGAACCATGAAAAACTGTTTTTT. Amino acids: CASRTGGNHEKLFF.

V gene TRBV21-1 combines with J gene TRBJ2-7; the table calls TRBD2, which could not be checked here. TRBV21-1 is shown as a pseudogene. The CDR3 runs 14 residues. The CDR3 nucleotides read TGTGCCAGCAGCAAAGAGACTAGCGGGAGATGTCTGTACTTC. This codes for CASSKETSGRCLYF.

The J gene is TRBJ1-1, the V gene TRBV4-1; 11 nucleotides line up with TRBD1. Trimming cost V 4 bases and J 7 bases; bases outside gene matches: 11. Germline V CDR1 and CDR2: MGHRA, YSYEKL. The CDR3 loop spans 16 amino acids. In DNA, the CDR3 is TGCGCCAGCAGCCGACCCGAGGACAGGGGGCTCCTTGAAGCTTTCTTT. Translation: CASSRPEDRGLLEAFF.

The chain uses TRBV9 and TRBJ2-1, with 9 bases aligning to TRBD2. Germline V lookup: CDR1 SGDLS, CDR2 YYNGEE. V lost 4 bases to trimming and J lost 3 bases; unmatched junction nucleotides: 8. The CDR3 totals 16 residues. CDR3 residues: CASSSEREDDYNEQFF. The CDR3 DNA reads TGTGCCAGCAGCTCTGAGCGGGAGGACGACTACAATGAGCAGTTCTTC.